This entry lists 7 T cell receptor beta chains sequenced from one sample in a study of CD8 T cells in ankylosing spondylitis. MiXCR was run by TCRdb on the 5' RACE reads, yielding one entry per CDR3 protein. The sample carries roughly 200,000 distinct CDR3 sequences, 9.5% to 15% recorded once. Sequencing input: blood, either unsorted or a sorted T cell fraction (not recorded which). These receptors were obtained from a male donor with ankylosing spondylitis or in good health (not recorded which).

J is TRBJ1-6 and V is TRBV20-1; no definite D call. The V and J ends lost 0 bases and 10 bases respectively, with 7 bases between them. The CDR3 contains 12 residues. Germline CDR1 is DFQATT and CDR2 is SNEGSKA (reference sequence). CDR3 DNA sequence: TGCAGTGCTAGAGATCAAGGATCACCCCTCCACTTT. Translated: CSARDQGSPLHF.

This clonotype has a handful of counts. The chain links TRBV2 to TRBJ2-1; TRBD1 matches 9 bases. This CDR3 contains 13 residues. Germline trimming cut 6 bases from V and 8 bases from J; bases unmatched to any gene: 5. Per germline, CDR1 SNHLY and CDR2 FYNNEI. CDR3 nucleotide sequence: TGTGCCAGCAGCAACAGGGGGCTCGATGAGCAGTTCTTC. Translating gives CASSNRGLDEQFF.

This chain connects TRBV6-2 or TRBV6-3 to TRBJ2-1; D might be TRBD1 or TRBD2, each matching 5 bases. This CDR3 is 12 amino acids long. Trimming left V 8 bases short and J 7 bases short, with 12 bases between. CDR1 is MNHEY and CDR2 is SVGEGT in the germline V gene. In nucleotides, the CDR3 is TGTGCCAGCGGGACCCCCGGGAATGAGCAGTTCTTC. This codes for CASGTPGNEQFF.

This sequence joins TRBV14 and TRBJ2-2, with D maybe TRBD2 (5 bases). Germline CDR1 is SGHDN and CDR2 is FVKESK. The length of the CDR3 is 13 residues. Trimming cost V 1 base and J 6 bases, with 6 bases left between them. CDR3: CASSQASPGELFF. CDR3 coding DNA: TGTGCCAGCAGCCAAGCTAGCCCCGGGGAGCTGTTTTTT.

This clonotype was recorded a few times. V is TRBV11-2 and J is TRBJ2-3; 14 bases match TRBD2. The germline V gene has CDR1 SGHAT and CDR2 FQNNGV. The CDR3 has 19 amino acids. The V segment lost 4 bases and the J segment 4 bases; nucleotides outside the gene matches: 13. CDR3 amino acids: CASSSDGTSGRRGADTQYF. The CDR3 DNA reads TGTGCCAGCAGCTCCGACGGGACTAGCGGGAGACGGGGAGCAGATACGCAGTATTTT.

This clonotype was recorded a few times. J is TRBJ2-3 and V is TRBV7-8; D is perhaps TRBD1 (5 bases). Germline values: CDR1 SGHVS, CDR2 FQNEAQ. The CDR3 covers 15 residues. Trimming took off 1 base at V and 4 bases at J, with 12 bases between the two ends. The DNA for the CDR3 is TGTGCCAGCAGCTTAGAGGGGCTAGTCGCAGATACGCAGTATTTT. It translates to CASSLEGLVADTQYF.

This clonotype was counted only a few times. The chain employs TRBV12-3 or TRBV12-4 and TRBJ2-1; the D is unclear. The CDR3 totals 12 residues. The V end was cut by 3 bases, the J end by 7 bases, with 7 bases between. The CDR3 reads CASSFSKNEQFF. Here the CDR3 DNA reads TGTGCCAGCAGTTTCTCGAAAAATGAGCAGTTCTTC.